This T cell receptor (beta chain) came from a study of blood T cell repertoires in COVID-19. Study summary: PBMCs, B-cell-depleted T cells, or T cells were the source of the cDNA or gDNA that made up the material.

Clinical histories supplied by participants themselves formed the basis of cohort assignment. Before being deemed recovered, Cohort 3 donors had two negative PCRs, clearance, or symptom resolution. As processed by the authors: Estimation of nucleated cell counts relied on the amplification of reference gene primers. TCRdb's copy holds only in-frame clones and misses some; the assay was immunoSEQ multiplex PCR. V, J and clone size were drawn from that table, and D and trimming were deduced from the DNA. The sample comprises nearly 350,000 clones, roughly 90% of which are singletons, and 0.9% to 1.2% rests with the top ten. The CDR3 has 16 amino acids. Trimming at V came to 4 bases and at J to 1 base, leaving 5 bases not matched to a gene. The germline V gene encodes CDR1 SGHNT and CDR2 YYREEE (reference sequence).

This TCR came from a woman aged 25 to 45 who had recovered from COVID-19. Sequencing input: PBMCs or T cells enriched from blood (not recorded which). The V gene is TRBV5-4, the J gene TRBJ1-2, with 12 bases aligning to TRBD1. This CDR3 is CASSPGTGGFNYGYTF. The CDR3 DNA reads TGTGCCAGCAGCCCAGGGACAGGGGGCTTTAACTATGGCTACACCTTC. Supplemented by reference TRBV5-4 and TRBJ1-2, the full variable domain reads ETGVTQSPTHLIKTRGQQVTLRCSSQSGHNTVSWYQQALGQGPQFIFQYYREEENGRGNFPPRFSGLQFPNYSSELNVNALELDDSALYLCASSPGTGGFNYGYTFGSGTRLTVV.